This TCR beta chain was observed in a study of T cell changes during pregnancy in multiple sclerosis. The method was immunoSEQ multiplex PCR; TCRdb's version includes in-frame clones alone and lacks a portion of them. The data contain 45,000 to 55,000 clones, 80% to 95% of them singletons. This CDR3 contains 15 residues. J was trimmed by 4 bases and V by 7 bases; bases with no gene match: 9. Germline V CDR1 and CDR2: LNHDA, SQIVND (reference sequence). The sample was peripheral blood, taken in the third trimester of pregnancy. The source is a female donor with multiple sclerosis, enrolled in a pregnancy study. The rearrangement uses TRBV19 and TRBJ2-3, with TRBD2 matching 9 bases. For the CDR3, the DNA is TGTGCCAGTAATGCTCGGACTAGCGCCTCAGATACGCAGTATTTT. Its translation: CASNARTSASDTQYF.